This T cell receptor (beta chain) appears in the sequencing data of a study of identical twins. The CDR3 is 17 residues long. CDR1 is LNHNV and CDR2 is YYDKDF in the germline V gene (reference sequence). Trimming removed 0 bases from V and 2 bases from J; junction bases left unmatched: 7. Each CDR3 protein gets one entry after TCRdb re-called the 5' RACE reads with MiXCR. The data contain around 370,000 distinct CDR3 sequences, 7% to 9.5% of them singletons. Sequencing used naive T cells sorted from blood. The gene calls are TRBV15 and TRBJ2-1; 7 bases align to TRBD2. This sequence was found in a woman aged 45-65 years in good health. Written as DNA, the CDR3 is TGTGCCACCAGCAGAGATCTCTTGAGCGGGGCCTACAATGAGCAGTTCTTC. It codes for CATSRDLLSGAYNEQFF.